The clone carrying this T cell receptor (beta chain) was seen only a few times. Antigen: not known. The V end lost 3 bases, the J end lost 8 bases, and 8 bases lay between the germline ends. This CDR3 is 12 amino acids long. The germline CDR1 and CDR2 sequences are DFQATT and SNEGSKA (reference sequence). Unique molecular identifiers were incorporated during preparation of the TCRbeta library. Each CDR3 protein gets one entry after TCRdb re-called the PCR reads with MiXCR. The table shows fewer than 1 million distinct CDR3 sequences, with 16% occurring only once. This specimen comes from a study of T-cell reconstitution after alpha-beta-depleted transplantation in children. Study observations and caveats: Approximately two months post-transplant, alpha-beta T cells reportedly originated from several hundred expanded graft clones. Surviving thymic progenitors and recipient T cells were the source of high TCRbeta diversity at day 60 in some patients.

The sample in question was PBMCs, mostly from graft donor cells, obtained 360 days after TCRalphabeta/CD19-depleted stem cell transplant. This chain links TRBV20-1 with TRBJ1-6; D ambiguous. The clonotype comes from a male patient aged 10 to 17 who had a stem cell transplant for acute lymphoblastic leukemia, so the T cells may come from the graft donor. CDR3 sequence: CSARLPYSPLHF. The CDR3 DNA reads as TGCAGTGCTAGGCTACCTTATTCACCCCTCCACTTT.